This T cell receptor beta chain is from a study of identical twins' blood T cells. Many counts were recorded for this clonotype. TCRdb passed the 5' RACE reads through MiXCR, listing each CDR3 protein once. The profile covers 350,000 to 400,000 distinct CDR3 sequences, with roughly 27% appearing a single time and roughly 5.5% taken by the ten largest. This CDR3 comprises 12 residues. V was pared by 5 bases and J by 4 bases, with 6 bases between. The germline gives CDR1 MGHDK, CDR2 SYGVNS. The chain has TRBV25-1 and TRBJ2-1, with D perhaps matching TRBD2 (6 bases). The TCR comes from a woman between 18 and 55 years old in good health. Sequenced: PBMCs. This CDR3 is CASSRGYNEQFF. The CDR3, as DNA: TGTGCCAGCAGTCGGGGGTACAATGAGCAGTTCTTC.